This T cell receptor (beta chain) originates from a study of CD4 and CD8 cells across lung adenocarcinoma regions. Germline assignment: CDR1 MNHEY and CDR2 SMNVEV (reference sequence). Trimming cost V 3 bases and J 4 bases, with 17 bases left between them. The CDR3 runs to 16 residues. Donors had localized lung adenocarcinoma, a non-small cell lung cancer. This clonotype came up a few times. MiXCR, applied by TCRdb to the PCR reads, yields one record per CDR3 protein. The table records 20,000 to 25,000 distinct CDR3 sequences, under 65% of them present only once. This clonotype was sampled from a male donor with lung adenocarcinoma. The CD4 and CD8 labels of this study may be unreliable. V usage is TRBV27 and J usage is TRBJ2-3; possibly TRBD2 for D (6 bases). The sequencing sample was made of CD4+ T cells from the center of a lung tumor. Written as DNA, the CDR3 is TGTGCCAGCAGTTTGAATGTCGGGGGTGGGTCAGATACGCAGTATTTT. As protein: CASSLNVGGGSDTQYF.